This entry features one T cell receptor beta chain sequence. The antigen remains undetermined. J gave up 5 bases and V 8 bases, and 8 bases lay outside the gene matches. This CDR3 has 14 amino acids. Germline V gene sequence: CDR1 SNHLY, CDR2 FYNNEI. The sample is drawn from a study of CD8 T cells in ankylosing spondylitis. Study-level points and caveats: Peripheral blood samples showed relatively rare disease-linked clones, and these clones were CD8+. A motif in TCR beta, a set of about eight highly homologous variants, appeared characteristic of ankylosing spondylitis blood. From matched ankylosing spondylitis synovial fluid, disease-linked clones were reportedly recovered at significantly enriched levels. In reactive arthritis synovial fluid and blood, some motif variants had been reported before.

By quantitative 5'-RACE with molecular barcodes, the TCR beta libraries were made. TCRdb reprocessed the 5' RACE reads via MiXCR and lists one record per CDR3 protein. The sample yields 800,000 to 900,000 distinct CDR3 sequences, 10% to 15% seen once. The receptor comes from a male donor with ankylosing spondylitis. The chain carries TRBV2 and TRBJ2-2; TRBD1 agrees at 7 bases. Sequenced material: blood, either unsorted or a sorted T cell fraction (not recorded which). In DNA form, the CDR3 reads TGTGCCAGCCAGACAGGGTGGGGGACCGGGGAGCTGTTTTTT. This codes for CASQTGWGTGELFF.